This T cell receptor (beta chain) was captured by sequencing in a study of control samples from healthy donors and cancer patients (dated by TCRdb to the early 2020s). A word on this clone: Its antigen remains unidentified. Base qualities are not recorded, but no much larger clone differs from it by a single base.

The library was generated by the immunoSEQ multiplex PCR assay. Imported from immuneACCESS, the table was reduced by TCRdb to in-frame sequences with V and J called. These copies leave out some clones; in studies compared against another copy, an unresolved V gene accounts for under half, and the cause of the remainder is not known. The sample yields more than 85,000 clones; 92% were counted once. The ten top clones hold roughly 2.5% of the sample. The specimen sequenced was blood. The sequence was collected from a young woman in good health.

The CDR3: CASTRTGANTIYF. The nucleotide sequence is given as TGTGCCAGCACTAGGACAGGGGCAAACACCATATATTTT. The rearrangement combines TRBV6-5 with TRBJ1-3, with 9 bases matching TRBD1. V trim: 7 bases; J trim: 6 bases; unmatched bases: 4. Taken from cysteine to phenylalanine, the CDR3 has 13 residues. CDR3 DNA is the only sequence kept; it has 39 bases, read in frame from the first base. The germline V gene yields MNHEY for CDR1 and SVGAGI for CDR2.